One TCR beta chain is described in this entry. Its antigen is unknown. It was with 60 Vbeta and 13 Jbeta primers that the PCR ran. Assay: immunoSEQ multiplex PCR; the TCRdb copy retains only in-frame clones and omits some. The sample yields roughly 86,000 clones, about 75% seen once. The data derive from a study of cytomegalovirus exposure and HLA in healthy donors. Findings of the study overall: While the bulk of TCR sequences proved rare, some public TCRs turned up in many donors.

Germline V lookup: CDR1 MNHNS, CDR2 SASEGT. The CDR3 spans 13 residues. V was pared by 7 bases and J by 1 base, with 10 bases between. What was sequenced was PBMCs. The sequence came from a female donor in good health and CMV-seronegative. J is TRBJ2-5 and V is TRBV6-1, with D possibly being TRBD2 (6 bases). The CDR3 loop is CASMPGSQETQYF. The DNA for the CDR3 is TGTGCCAGCATGCCCGGGAGCCAAGAGACCCAGTACTTC.